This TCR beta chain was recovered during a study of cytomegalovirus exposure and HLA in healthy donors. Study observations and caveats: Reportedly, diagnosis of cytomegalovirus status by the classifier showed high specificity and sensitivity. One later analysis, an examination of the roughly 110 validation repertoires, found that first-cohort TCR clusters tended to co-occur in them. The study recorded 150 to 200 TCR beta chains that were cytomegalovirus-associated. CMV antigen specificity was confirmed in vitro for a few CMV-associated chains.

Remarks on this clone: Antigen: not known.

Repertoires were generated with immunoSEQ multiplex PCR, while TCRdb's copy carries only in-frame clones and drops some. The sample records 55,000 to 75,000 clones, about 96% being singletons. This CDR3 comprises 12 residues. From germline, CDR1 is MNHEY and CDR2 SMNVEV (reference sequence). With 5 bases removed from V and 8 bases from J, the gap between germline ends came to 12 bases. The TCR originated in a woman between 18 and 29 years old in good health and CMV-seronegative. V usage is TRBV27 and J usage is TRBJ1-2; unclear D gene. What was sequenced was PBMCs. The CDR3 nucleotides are TGTGCCAGCAGTCAAGAGGGTGCAGGCTACACCTTC. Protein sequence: CASSQEGAGYTF.